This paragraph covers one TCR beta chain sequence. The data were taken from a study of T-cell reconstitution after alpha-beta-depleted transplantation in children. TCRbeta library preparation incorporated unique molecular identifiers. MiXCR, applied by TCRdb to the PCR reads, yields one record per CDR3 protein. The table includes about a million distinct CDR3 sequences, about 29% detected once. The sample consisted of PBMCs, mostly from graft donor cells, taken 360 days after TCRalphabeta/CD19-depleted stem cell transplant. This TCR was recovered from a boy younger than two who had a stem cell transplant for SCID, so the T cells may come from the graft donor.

Here the CDR3 reads CATTDRRQSQETQYF. CDR3 nucleotides: TGTGCCACGACCGACCGTAGACAGTCCCAAGAGACCCAGTACTTC. The chain couples TRBV10-3 to TRBJ2-5; D is possibly TRBD1 (5 bases). Germline CDR1 reads ENHRY; CDR2 reads SYGVKD. The CDR3 sequence is 15 residues long. Between the trimmed V and J ends, which lost 10 bases and 1 base, there was a span of 19 bases.